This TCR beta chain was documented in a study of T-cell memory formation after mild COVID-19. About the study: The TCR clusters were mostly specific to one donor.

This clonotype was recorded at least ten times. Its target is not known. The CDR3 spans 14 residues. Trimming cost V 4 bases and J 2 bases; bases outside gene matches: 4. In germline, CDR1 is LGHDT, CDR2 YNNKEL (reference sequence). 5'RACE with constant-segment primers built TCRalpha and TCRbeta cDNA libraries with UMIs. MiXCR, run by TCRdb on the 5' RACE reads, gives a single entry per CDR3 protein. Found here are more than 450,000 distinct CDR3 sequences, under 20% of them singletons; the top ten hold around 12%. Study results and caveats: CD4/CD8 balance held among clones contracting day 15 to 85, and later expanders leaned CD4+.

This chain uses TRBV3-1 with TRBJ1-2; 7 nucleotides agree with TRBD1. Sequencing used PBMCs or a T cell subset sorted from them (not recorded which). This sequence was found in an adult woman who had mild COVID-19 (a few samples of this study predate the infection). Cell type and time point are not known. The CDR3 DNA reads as TGTGCCAGCAGCCCCGGGACAGCGAACTATGGCTACACCTTC. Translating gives CASSPGTANYGYTF.